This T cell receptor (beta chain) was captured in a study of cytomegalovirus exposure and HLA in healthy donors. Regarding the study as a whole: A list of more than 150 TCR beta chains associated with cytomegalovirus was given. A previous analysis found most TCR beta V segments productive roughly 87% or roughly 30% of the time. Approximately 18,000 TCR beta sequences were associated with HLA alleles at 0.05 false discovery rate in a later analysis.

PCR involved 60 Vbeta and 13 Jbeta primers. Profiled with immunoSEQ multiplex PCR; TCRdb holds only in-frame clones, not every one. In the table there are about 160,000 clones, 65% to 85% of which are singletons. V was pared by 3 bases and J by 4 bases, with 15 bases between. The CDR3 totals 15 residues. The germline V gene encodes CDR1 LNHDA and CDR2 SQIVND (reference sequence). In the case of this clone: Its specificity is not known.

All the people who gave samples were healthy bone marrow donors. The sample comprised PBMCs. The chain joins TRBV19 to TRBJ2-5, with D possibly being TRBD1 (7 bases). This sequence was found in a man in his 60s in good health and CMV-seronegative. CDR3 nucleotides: TGTGCCAGTAGTATCGCCAGGGGGGCATCAGAGACCCAGTACTTC. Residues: CASSIARGASETQYF.